This T cell receptor beta chain was found in a study of blood T cell repertoires in COVID-19 (dated by TCRdb to between 2020 and 2021). Background for the entire study: Samples from collaborators originated in the United States, Italy and Spain and spanned both the acute and convalescent phases of COVID-19. The prospective study material was composed of cDNA or gDNA derived from T cells, B-cell-depleted T cells, or PBMCs. Deeply sampled blood TCRbeta repertoires from subjects exposed to, actively infected with, or recovered from COVID-19 were included in the dataset. The repertoires were released in a freely available public database meant as a resource for research on the immune response to SARS-CoV-2. Samples came from the ongoing ImmuneRACE study (first 160 participants) plus 1,254 subjects from 6 global collaborators. The sample metadata nearly always contained a de-identified subject ID, COVID-19 status, age in years and sex. Where HLA class I and class II types were available, the types were taken from metadata supplied by the sample provider, not from assay-based typing.

Summary of the overall study and its limitations: The quantity of clinical and demographic metadata differed by source and by participant and was supplied without curation.

The CDR3 covers 13 residues, taking in both the cysteine and the phenylalanine. Only CDR3 DNA is held: 39 bases, read in frame from base 1. The germline V gene supplies CDR1 MDHEN and CDR2 SYDVKM. V sheds 5 bases and J sheds 1 base, leaving 8 bases between their ends. The table lists this clone with a count of one. Its antigen has not been determined. No much larger clonotype is one base removed from it; base qualities were not supplied. TCRbeta CDR3 regions were amplified from genomic DNA using the immunoSEQ Assay, a bias-controlled multiplex PCR. Per the source publication's procedure: Within the assay, amplification of reference gene primers was used to estimate how many nucleated cells each sample contained. Sequence reads were collapsed and filtered to measure the absolute abundance of every unique TCRbeta CDR3 rearrangement. For each sample, productive Simpson clonality was calculated as the square root of Simpson's diversity index across productive rearrangements. The table was pulled from immuneACCESS by TCRdb, which kept in-frame rearrangements only. Such tables lose some clones; where checked, under half of the loss comes from unresolved V genes, and the rest has no known cause. D and trimming were read from the DNA, whereas the V and J calls and clone size are those reported in that table. The table for this sample lists about 130,000 clones; approximately 83% of them were counted only once. Of the sample, under 9.5% falls within the top ten clones.

Enrolling through a virtual design, the prospective study's participants ranged in age from roughly 18 to 89 years and lived across some 23 United States geographic areas. To assign participants to cohorts, the prospective study relied on clinical history that participants themselves reported in a screening survey and a study questionnaire. For ImmuneRACE Cohort 3, a participant was defined as recovered based on two consecutive negative NP/OP PCR tests, clearance by a healthcare professional, or resolution of symptoms. Each participant in the prospective study had whole blood, serum and a nasopharyngeal or oropharyngeal swab collected by mobile phlebotomists. Additional blood draws and questionnaires over an approximately two-month period could optionally be provided by prospective study participants. Before DNA extraction, prospective study blood samples were shipped either frozen or at room temperature.

This sequence was found in a man aged 50 to 60 who had recovered from COVID-19. The sample taken for sequencing was PBMCs or T cells enriched from blood (not recorded which). The V and J segments used are TRBV28 and TRBJ1-1, with the D gene not confidently named. The CDR3 reads CASSLTGNTEAFF. The nucleotides read TGTGCCAGCAGTCTTACGGGGAACACTGAAGCTTTCTTT.